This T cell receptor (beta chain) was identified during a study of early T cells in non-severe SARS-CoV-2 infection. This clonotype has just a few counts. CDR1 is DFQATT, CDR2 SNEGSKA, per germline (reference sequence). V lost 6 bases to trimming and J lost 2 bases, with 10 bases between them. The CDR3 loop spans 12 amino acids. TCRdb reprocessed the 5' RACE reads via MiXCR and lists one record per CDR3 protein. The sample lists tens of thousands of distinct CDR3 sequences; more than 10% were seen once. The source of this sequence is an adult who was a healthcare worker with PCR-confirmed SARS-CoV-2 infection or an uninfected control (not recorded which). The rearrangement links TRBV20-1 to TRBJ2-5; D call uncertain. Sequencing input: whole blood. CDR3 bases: TGCAGTGCCCCAAAGGGACAAGAGACCCAGTACTTC. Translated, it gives CSAPKGQETQYF.